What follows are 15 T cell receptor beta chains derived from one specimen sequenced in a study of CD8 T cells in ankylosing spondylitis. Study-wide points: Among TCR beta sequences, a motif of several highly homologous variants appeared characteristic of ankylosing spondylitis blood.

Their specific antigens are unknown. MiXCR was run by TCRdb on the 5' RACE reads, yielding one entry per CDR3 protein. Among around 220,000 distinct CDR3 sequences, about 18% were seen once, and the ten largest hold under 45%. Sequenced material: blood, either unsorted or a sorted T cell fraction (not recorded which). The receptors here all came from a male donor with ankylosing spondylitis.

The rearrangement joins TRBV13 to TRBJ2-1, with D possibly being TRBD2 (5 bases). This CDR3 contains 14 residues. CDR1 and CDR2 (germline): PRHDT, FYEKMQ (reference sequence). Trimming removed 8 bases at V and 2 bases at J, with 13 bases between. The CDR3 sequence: CASSEAAAYNEQFF. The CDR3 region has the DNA TGTGCCAGCTCCGAGGCAGCGGCCTACAATGAGCAGTTCTTC.

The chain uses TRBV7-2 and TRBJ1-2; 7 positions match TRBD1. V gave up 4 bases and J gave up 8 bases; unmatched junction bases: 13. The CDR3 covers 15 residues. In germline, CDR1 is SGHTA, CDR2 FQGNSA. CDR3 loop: CASSSSFDREGGYTF. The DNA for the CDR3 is TGTGCCAGCAGCTCGTCCTTTGACAGGGAGGGAGGCTACACCTTC.

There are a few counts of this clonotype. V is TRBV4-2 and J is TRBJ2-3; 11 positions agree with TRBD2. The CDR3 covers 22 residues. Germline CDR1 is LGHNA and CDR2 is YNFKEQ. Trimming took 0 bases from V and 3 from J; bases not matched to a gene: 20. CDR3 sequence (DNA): TGTGCCAGCAGCCAAGACCCTCTGCTAGCGGGAGGTGGGGGGGGATTTACAGATACGCAGTATTTT. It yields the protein CASSQDPLLAGGGGGFTDTQYF.

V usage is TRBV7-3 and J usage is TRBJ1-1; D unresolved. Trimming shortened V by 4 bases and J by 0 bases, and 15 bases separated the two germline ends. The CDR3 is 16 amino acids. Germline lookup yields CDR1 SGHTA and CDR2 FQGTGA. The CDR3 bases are TGTGCCAGCAGCTCCGGCCCCCCACAGATGAACACTGAAGCTTTCTTT. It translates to CASSSGPPQMNTEAFF. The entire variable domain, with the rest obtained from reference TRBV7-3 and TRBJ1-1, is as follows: GAGVSQTPSNKVTEKGKYVELRCDPISGHTALYWYRQSLGQGPEFLIYFQGTGAADDSGLPNDRFFAVRPEGSVSTLKIQRTERGDSAVYLCASSSGPPQMNTEAFFGQGTRLTVV.

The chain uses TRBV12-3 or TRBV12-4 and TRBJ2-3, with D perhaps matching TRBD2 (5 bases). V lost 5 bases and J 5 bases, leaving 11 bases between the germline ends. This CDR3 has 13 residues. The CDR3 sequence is CASSSGLIDTQYF. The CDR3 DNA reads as TGTGCCAGCAGTAGCGGACTGATAGATACGCAGTATTTT.

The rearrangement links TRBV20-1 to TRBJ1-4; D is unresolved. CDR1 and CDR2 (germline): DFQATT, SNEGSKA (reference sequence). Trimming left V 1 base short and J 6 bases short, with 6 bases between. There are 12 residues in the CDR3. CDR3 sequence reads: CSARGGDEKLFF. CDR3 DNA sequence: TGCAGTGCTAGAGGGGGTGATGAAAAACTGTTTTTT.

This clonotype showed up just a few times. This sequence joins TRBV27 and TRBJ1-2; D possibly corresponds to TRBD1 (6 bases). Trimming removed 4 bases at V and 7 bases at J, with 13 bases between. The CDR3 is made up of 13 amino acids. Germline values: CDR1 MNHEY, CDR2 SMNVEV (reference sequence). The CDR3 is CASSYQTGGGYTF. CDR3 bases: TGTGCCAGCAGTTATCAGACAGGAGGTGGCTACACCTTC.

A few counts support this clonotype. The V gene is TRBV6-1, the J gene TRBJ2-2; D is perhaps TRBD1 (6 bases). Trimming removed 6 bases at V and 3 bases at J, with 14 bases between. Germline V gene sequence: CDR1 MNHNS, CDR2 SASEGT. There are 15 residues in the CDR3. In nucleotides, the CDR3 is TGTGCCAGCAGCGACCGGGACACCGACACCGGGGAGCTGTTTTTT. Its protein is CASSDRDTDTGELFF.

The CDR3 DNA reads as TGCGCCAGCAGCTTGGCCAGCGGGGGCGCCGTGGGGAATGAGCAGTTCTTC. It codes for CASSLASGGAVGNEQFF. This rearrangement joins TRBV5-1 to TRBJ2-1; TRBD2 matches at 8 bases. The germline V gene encodes CDR1 SGHRS and CDR2 YFSETQ. With V trimmed by 0 bases and J by 7 bases, 12 bases remained unmatched. CDR3 size: 17 residues.

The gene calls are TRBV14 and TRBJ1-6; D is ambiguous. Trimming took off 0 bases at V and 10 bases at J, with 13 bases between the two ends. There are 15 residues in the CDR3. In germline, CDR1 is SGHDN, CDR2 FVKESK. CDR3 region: CASSQEGLSQSPLHF. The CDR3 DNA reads TGTGCCAGCAGCCAAGAAGGGTTGTCGCAGTCACCCCTCCACTTT.

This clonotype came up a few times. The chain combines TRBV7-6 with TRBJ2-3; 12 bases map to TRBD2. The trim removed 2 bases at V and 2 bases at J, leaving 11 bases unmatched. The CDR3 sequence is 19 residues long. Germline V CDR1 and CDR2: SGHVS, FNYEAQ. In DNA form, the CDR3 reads TGTGCCAGCAGCTTAACGCTAGCGGGGGGGATAGAAACCACAGATACGCAGTATTTT. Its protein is CASSLTLAGGIETTDTQYF.

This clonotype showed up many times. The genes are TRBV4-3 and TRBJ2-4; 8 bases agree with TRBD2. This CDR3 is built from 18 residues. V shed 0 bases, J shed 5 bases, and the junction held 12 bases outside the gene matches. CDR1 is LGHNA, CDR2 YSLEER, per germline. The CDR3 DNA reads TGCGCCAGCAGCCAAGAGTGGAGGAGGACTAGCAACGAAAACATTCAGTACTTC. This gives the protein CASSQEWRRTSNENIQYF.

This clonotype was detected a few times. CDR3 nucleotide sequence: TGTGCCAGCAGTCAATGGACGGAGAATCAGCCCCAGCATTTT. Protein: CASSQWTENQPQHF. The J gene is TRBJ1-5, the V gene TRBV6-1, with no clear D. The germline V and J ends were trimmed by 5 bases and 4 bases, with 12 bases remaining between them. The germline V gene has CDR1 MNHNS and CDR2 SASEGT. The CDR3 runs to 14 residues.

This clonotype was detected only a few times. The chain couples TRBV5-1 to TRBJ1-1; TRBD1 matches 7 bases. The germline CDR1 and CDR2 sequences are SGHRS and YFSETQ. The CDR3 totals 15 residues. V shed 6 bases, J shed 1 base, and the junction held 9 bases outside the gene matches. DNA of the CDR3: TGCGCCAGCACCTTCGGGGACAGAGGGAACACTGAAGCTTTCTTT. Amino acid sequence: CASTFGDRGNTEAFF. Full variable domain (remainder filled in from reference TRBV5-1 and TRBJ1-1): KAGVTQTPRYLIKTRGQQVTLSCSPISGHRSVSWYQQTPGQGLQFLFEYFSETQRNKGNFPGRFSGRQFSNSRSEMNVSTLELGDSALYLCASTFGDRGNTEAFFGQGTRLTVV.

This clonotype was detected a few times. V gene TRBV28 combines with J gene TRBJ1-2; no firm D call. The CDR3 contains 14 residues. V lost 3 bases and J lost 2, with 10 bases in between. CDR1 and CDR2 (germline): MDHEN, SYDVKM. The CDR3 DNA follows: TGTGCCAGCAGTTTCGAGTTAGTCAACTATGGCTACACCTTC. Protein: CASSFELVNYGYTF.